The 14 T cell receptor beta chains below were found in one sample sequenced in a study of T cell responses to AZD1222 COVID-19 vaccine. The table came from immunoSEQ multiplex PCR; TCRdb's copy has only in-frame clones and leaves some out. In the table there are about 140,000 clones, roughly nine tenths of which are singletons. The sample in question was peripheral blood, obtained on day 0 of AZD1222 vaccination. The receptors were sampled from an adult in good health.

The rearrangement links TRBV12-3 or TRBV12-4 to TRBJ1-1; D gene uncertain. The CDR3 sequence is 12 residues long. V lost 1 base to trimming and J lost 2 bases, with 2 bases between them. The CDR3 spells CASSLGNTEAFF. CDR3 sequence (DNA): TGTGCCAGCAGTTTAGGAAACACTGAAGCTTTCTTT.

The rearrangement links TRBV10-3 to TRBJ1-6, with a tentative D call TRBD1 (6 bases). V was pared by 6 bases and J by 5 bases, with 11 bases between. The CDR3 spans 14 residues. The germline CDR1 and CDR2 sequences are ENHRY and SYGVKD. CDR3 amino acids: CAIRDGTHNSPLHF. As DNA, the CDR3 is TGTGCCATCAGGGACGGGACACATAATTCACCCCTCCACTTT.

The V gene is TRBV27, the J gene TRBJ1-1, with D unclear. CDR3 length: 13 residues. The germline V gene encodes CDR1 MNHEY and CDR2 SMNVEV (reference sequence). Trimming stripped 6 bases from V and 3 bases from J, with 11 bases between. DNA of the CDR3: TGTGCCAGCAGCCTGGGGAGTTACACTGAAGCTTTCTTT. Protein: CASSLGSYTEAFF.

J is TRBJ2-7 and V is TRBV11-3; 7 positions agree with TRBD1. The CDR3 is 14 amino acids. The trim removed 5 bases at V and 3 bases at J, leaving 7 bases unmatched. CDR1 SGHNT and CDR2 YENEEA come from the germline V gene. The chain's CDR3 is CASSPGTELYEQYF. CDR3 nucleotides: TGTGCCAGCAGCCCCGGGACAGAGCTCTACGAGCAGTACTTC.

The chain has TRBV11-2 and TRBJ2-5; D not resolved. The CDR3 is 14 residues long. Germline V gives CDR1 SGHAT, CDR2 FQNNGV. V gave up 6 bases and J gave up 4 bases, with 15 bases separating them. CDR3 amino acids: CASRPGWAGETQYF. The CDR3 region has the DNA TGTGCCAGCAGGCCCGGTTGGGCCGGAGAGACCCAGTACTTC.

The chain joins TRBV20-1 to TRBJ2-2, with TRBD2 as a possible D gene (5 bases). The CDR3 has 10 amino acids. Germline assignment: CDR1 DFQATT and CDR2 SNEGSKA (reference sequence). CDR3 protein: CKTSEGELFF. Written as DNA, the CDR3 is TGCAAAACTAGTGAGGGGGAGCTGTTTTTT.

This chain connects TRBV18 to TRBJ2-5, with 8 positions matching TRBD2. The junction had 5 bases not matched to a gene; V was cut back by 1 base and J by 1 base. The CDR3 totals 16 residues. In germline, CDR1 is KGHSH, CDR2 LQKENI. This CDR3 is CASSPRLGGAQETQYF. CDR3 DNA sequence: TGTGCCAGCTCACCACGCCTCGGGGGGGCCCAAGAGACCCAGTACTTC.

V usage is TRBV7-3 and J usage is TRBJ1-1; D ambiguous. This CDR3 is built from 13 residues. The V gene's germline CDR1 is SGHTA and CDR2 FQGTGA. V lost 5 bases and J 2 bases, leaving 9 bases between the germline ends. In DNA, the CDR3 is TGTGCCAGCAGCCTCAAGACCAACACTGAAGCTTTCTTT. Translating it yields CASSLKTNTEAFF.

This clone was seen only once. The chain links TRBV7-2 to TRBJ1-4; D ambiguous. The CDR3 spans 14 residues. Germline V gene sequence: CDR1 SGHTA, CDR2 FQGNSA. V lost 4 bases and J lost 8, with 14 bases in between. The chain's CDR3 is CASSSQPMGEKLFF. CDR3 nucleotides: TGTGCCAGCAGCTCCCAACCTATGGGGGAAAAACTGTTTTTT.

The chain carries TRBV27 and TRBJ2-7, with 9 bases that match TRBD1. The CDR3 length is 17 residues. Germline V gives CDR1 MNHEY, CDR2 SMNVEV (reference sequence). Unmatched junction bases numbered 12, after V lost 5 bases and J lost 1 base. CDR3 protein: CASSRPGQGLTSYEQYF. The CDR3 DNA reads TGTGCCAGCAGTCGGCCGGGACAGGGTCTTACGTCCTACGAGCAGTACTTC.

The rearrangement links TRBV6-4 to TRBJ2-4; D is uncertain. The CDR3 is made up of 13 amino acids. The germline V gene encodes CDR1 MRHNA and CDR2 SNTAGT. V lost 7 bases and J lost 7, with 14 bases in between. CDR3 sequence: CASTWVGCNIQYF. In nucleotides, the CDR3 is TGTGCCAGCACCTGGGTAGGGTGTAACATTCAGTACTTC.

The chain combines TRBV2 with TRBJ1-2; TRBD1 matches at 9 bases. This CDR3 comprises 14 residues. With V trimmed by 11 bases and J by 4 bases, 11 bases remained unmatched. Germline V gives CDR1 SNHLY, CDR2 FYNNEI. This CDR3 is CAARIGQGFYGYTF. DNA for the CDR3: TGTGCCGCCCGTATAGGACAGGGGTTCTATGGCTACACCTTC.

The rearrangement links TRBV5-1 to TRBJ1-2; the match to TRBD1 covers 8 bases. The CDR3 covers 16 residues. Unmatched junction bases numbered 14, after V lost 4 bases and J lost 6 bases. Looked up from germline, CDR1 is SGHRS and CDR2 is YFSETQ. CDR3 amino acids: CASSLLGQGGLDGYTF. The CDR3 DNA reads as TGCGCCAGCAGCCTCCTAGGACAGGGTGGATTGGATGGCTACACCTTC.

This clone was recorded a few times. J is TRBJ2-3 and V is TRBV4-1; 12 bases align to TRBD1. Germline-derived CDR1 and CDR2 are MGHRA and YSYEKL. V lost 3 bases to trimming and J lost 1 base; unmatched junction nucleotides: 2. CDR3 size: 16 residues. The CDR3 sequence is CASSQGTGGRTDTQYF. CDR3 sequence (DNA): TGCGCCAGCAGCCAGGGGACAGGGGGCCGCACAGATACGCAGTATTTT.